This record covers a single T cell receptor beta chain. Its matching antigen is unknown. Cells designated naive CD8 were CD45RO-negative and were positively selected for CCR7, with terminally differentiated effector memory CD45RA+ cells excluded. Nashville, Tennessee was home to all donors, who were Caucasian adults. The data originate from a study of shared clonotypes between healthy human individuals. Notes on the study in general: Among a few donors, approximately 5.4% of naive CD4 clonotypes were found in common. How much donors shared clonotypes was expected to be affected by sequencing depth. Inspection by rarefaction showed sorted-subset sequencing to be incomplete despite large depth.

This CDR3 comprises 14 residues. Trimming left V 4 bases short and J 4 bases short, with 13 bases between. Germline V gene lookup returns CDR1 WNHNN and CDR2 SYGVQD (reference sequence). Assay: immunoSEQ multiplex PCR; the TCRdb copy retains only in-frame clones and omits some. The sample contains about 2.2 million clones, just under 95% of which appear only once. What was sequenced was naive CD8+ T cells from PBMCs. The TCR originated in a man between 18 and 35 years old in good health. Some clones in this sample may be carry-over from other donors' samples. V is TRBV10-1 and J is TRBJ1-1; tentatively, D is TRBD1 (5 bases). The CDR3 DNA sequence: TGCGCCAGCAGTGCTGGGGGGGAGGGCACTGAAGCTTTCTTT. This gives the protein CASSAGGEGTEAFF.